Following are 31 T cell receptor beta chains from one sample sequenced in a study of identical twins. MiXCR, applied by TCRdb to the 5' RACE reads, yields one record per CDR3 protein. The data hold 450,000 or so distinct CDR3 sequences, with more than 13% observed a single time. This sample was also put to use in a study of yellow fever vaccine responses in identical twins.

Material: CD4+ T cells sorted from blood. These receptors came from a woman aged 18-35 years in good health.

The V and J genes are TRBV2 and TRBJ2-7; 11 bases map to TRBD2. After removal of 5 bases from V and 3 bases from J, the junction contained 6 bases not matched to a gene. The V gene's germline CDR1 is SNHLY and CDR2 FYNNEI. The CDR3 covers 15 residues. CDR3 DNA: TGTGCCAGCAGTAAGGGACTAGCGGAAAGCTACGAGCAGTACTTC. Protein product: CASSKGLAESYEQYF.

The CDR3 DNA is TGTGCCTGGAGTTCAGATAGCAATCAGCCCCAGCATTTT. This codes for CAWSSDSNQPQHF. This chain connects TRBV30 to TRBJ1-5; D is unclear. Germline V gene data show CDR1 as GTSNPN and CDR2 as SVGIG (reference sequence). The CDR3 contains 13 residues. The germline V and J ends were trimmed by 2 bases and 0 bases, with 5 bases remaining between them.

This clonotype was seen repeatedly, ten times or more. This sequence joins TRBV6-5 and TRBJ1-1; the D is unclear. Germline V lookup: CDR1 MNHEY, CDR2 SVGAGI. There are 13 residues in the CDR3. Trimming left V 8 bases short and J 1 base short, with 11 bases between. CDR3 loop: CASELQRNTEAFF. The CDR3 DNA reads TGTGCCAGCGAATTACAAAGGAACACTGAAGCTTTCTTT.

This clonotype was detected only a few times. V is TRBV18 and J is TRBJ2-3; D is uncertain. Germline CDR1 and CDR2: KGHSH and LQKENI. Trimming removed 3 bases from V and 2 bases from J, with 12 bases in between. The CDR3 is made up of 15 amino acids. The CDR3 loop reads CASSPLSSDTDTQYF. In DNA, the CDR3 is TGTGCCAGCTCACCCTTGTCCAGCGACACAGATACGCAGTATTTT.

The chain has TRBV13 and TRBJ2-1; D is perhaps TRBD2 (6 bases). The ends were cut back, 4 bases at V and 0 bases at J, with 16 bases in the middle. This CDR3 spans 17 amino acids. Germline CDR1 reads PRHDT; CDR2 reads FYEKMQ (reference sequence). CDR3 protein: CASSSYSSVSSYNEQFF. The CDR3 DNA sequence: TGTGCCAGCAGCTCGTACTCTAGCGTAAGCTCCTACAATGAGCAGTTCTTC.

The rearrangement links TRBV3-1 to TRBJ2-3, with 7 bases identical to TRBD1. V lost 3 bases to trimming and J lost 0 bases; unmatched junction nucleotides: 9. CDR1 LGHDT and CDR2 YNNKEL come from the germline V gene (reference sequence). The CDR3 has 17 amino acids. This CDR3 is CASSHSGQKLSTDTQYF. The CDR3 DNA reads as TGTGCCAGCAGCCATTCGGGACAGAAACTAAGCACAGATACGCAGTATTTT.

On this clonotype: A much bigger clone sits one base away, suggesting this may be a read error. This chain uses TRBV5-6 with TRBJ2-1; 8 nucleotides line up with TRBD2. Germline V gives CDR1 SGHDT, CDR2 YYEEEE. The CDR3 is 15 amino acids. CDR3 sequence reads: CASGFGIAGTNEQFF. CDR3 sequence (DNA): TGTGCCAGCGGCTTTGGAATAGCGGGAACGAATGAGCAGTTCTTC.

This clonotype was seen a few times. V and J are TRBV7-6 and TRBJ1-4; TRBD1 agrees at 7 bases. The CDR3 sequence is 16 residues long. The V and J ends lost 5 bases and 4 bases, in that order; junction bases with no gene match: 10. Germline values: CDR1 SGHVS, CDR2 FNYEAQ. The CDR3 protein is CASSPSWDRYNEKLFF. As DNA, the CDR3 is TGTGCCAGCAGCCCCAGTTGGGACAGATATAATGAAAAACTGTTTTTT. Together with reference TRBV7-6 and TRBJ1-4, the CDR3 gives the full variable domain: GAGVSQSPRYKVTKRGQDVALRCDPISGHVSLYWYRQALGQGPEFLTYFNYEAQQDKSGLPNDRFSAERPEGSISTLTIQRTEQRDSAMYRCASSPSWDRYNEKLFFGSGTQLSVL.

This clonotype showed up just a few times. The gene calls are TRBV7-2 and TRBJ2-1; TRBD1 agrees at 9 bases. V dropped 3 bases and J dropped 0; count of bases not matched to a gene: 6. Germline V gene lookup returns CDR1 SGHTA and CDR2 FQGNSA. The length of the CDR3 is 17 residues. The CDR3 sequence: CASSLGWGQGSYNEQFF. For the CDR3, the DNA is TGTGCCAGCAGCTTGGGTTGGGGACAGGGCTCCTACAATGAGCAGTTCTTC.

The CDR3 spells CASSLHPGDYEQYF. As DNA, the CDR3 is TGTGCCAGCAGCCTCCATCCGGGTGACTACGAGCAGTACTTC. The genes are TRBV7-2 and TRBJ2-7, with D hard to call. CDR1 SGHTA and CDR2 FQGNSA come from the germline V gene. The germline V and J ends were trimmed by 5 bases and 3 bases, with 14 bases remaining between them. This CDR3 has 14 residues.

This clonotype was counted between two and nine times. The rearrangement links TRBV11-2 to TRBJ2-3; 7 bases are a match to TRBD2. The CDR3 runs 13 residues. J was trimmed by 7 bases and V by 4 bases; bases with no gene match: 5. Germline CDR1 SGHAT, CDR2 FQNNGV. CDR3 coding DNA: TGTGCCAGCAGCTCCAGACTAGCTAATACGCAGTATTTT. This translates into CASSSRLANTQYF.

This clonotype was recorded a few times. The V gene is TRBV5-6, the J gene TRBJ2-1, with 8 nucleotides matching TRBD2. The CDR3 is 16 residues long. Germline V lookup: CDR1 SGHDT, CDR2 YYEEEE. V dropped 4 bases and J dropped 6; count of bases not matched to a gene: 12. The CDR3 DNA follows: TGTGCCAGCAGCAGGGAGGGACTAGAAATCGGCAATGAGCAGTTCTTC. Translated: CASSREGLEIGNEQFF. Filled out from reference TRBV5-6 and TRBJ2-1, the complete variable domain reads DAGVTQSPTHLIKTRGQQVTLRCSPKSGHDTVSWYQQALGQGPQFIFQYYEEEERQRGNFPDRFSGHQFPNYSSELNVNALLLGDSALYLCASSREGLEIGNEQFFGPGTRLTVL.

This clonotype was found many times. The rearrangement uses TRBV7-2 and TRBJ2-1, with D possibly being TRBD1 or TRBD2 (5 bases each). The CDR3 has 16 amino acids. Germline V gene lookup returns CDR1 SGHTA and CDR2 FQGNSA. Trimming left V 2 bases short and J 0 bases short, with 11 bases between. CDR3 amino acids: CASSLQGPSSYNEQFF. Here the CDR3 DNA reads TGTGCCAGCAGCTTACAGGGACCGAGCTCCTACAATGAGCAGTTCTTC.

In this sample, this clonotype turned up a few times. The chain uses TRBV5-1 and TRBJ2-1, with 11 bases identical to TRBD2. This CDR3 spans 16 amino acids. The J segment lost 9 bases and the V segment lost 0 bases, leaving 8 bases of the junction unmatched. CDR1 is SGHRS, CDR2 YFSETQ, per germline. The CDR3 sequence is CASSLGTSGSKGEQFF. The CDR3 DNA reads TGCGCCAGCAGCTTGGGGACTAGCGGGTCTAAGGGTGAGCAGTTCTTC.

The CDR3 here is CASRGPTWVEQFF. The CDR3 DNA follows: TGTGCCAGCAGGGGTCCGACCTGGGTTGAGCAGTTCTTC. The chain carries TRBV7-8 and TRBJ2-1; D remains ambiguous. V lost 6 bases to trimming and J lost 9 bases, with 15 bases between them. This CDR3 is built from 13 residues. Germline values: CDR1 SGHVS, CDR2 FQNEAQ.

This clonotype was seen a few times. The gene calls are TRBV6-5 and TRBJ2-1; D possibly matches TRBD1 or TRBD2 (5 bases each). This CDR3 spans 16 amino acids. Germline CDR1 MNHEY, CDR2 SVGAGI. V gave up 5 bases and J gave up 7 bases, with 21 bases separating them. The CDR3: CASSNPGGTFTNEQFF. The CDR3 DNA is TGTGCCAGCAGTAACCCGGGTGGGACCTTCACTAATGAGCAGTTCTTC.

This clonotype was seen repeatedly, ten times or more. The chain employs TRBV28 and TRBJ2-7; D remains unclear. Germline V CDR1 and CDR2: MDHEN, SYDVKM. CDR3 length: 10 amino acids. Trimming shortened V by 5 bases and J by 9 bases, and 8 bases separated the two germline ends. CDR3 protein: CASSKGVQYF. Here the CDR3 DNA reads TGTGCCAGCAGTAAGGGTGTGCAGTACTTC.

The V and J genes are TRBV12-3 or TRBV12-4 and TRBJ2-3; possibly TRBD1 for D (6 bases). This CDR3 is built from 14 residues. V lost 6 bases and J 1 base, leaving 11 bases between the germline ends. Here the CDR3 reads CASRKDRGTDTQYF. The CDR3 nucleotides read TGTGCCAGCAGGAAGGACAGAGGCACAGATACGCAGTATTTT.

This clonotype was seen a few times. The chain employs TRBV6-5 and TRBJ2-5, with 7 nucleotides matching TRBD2. CDR1 MNHEY and CDR2 SVGAGI come from the germline V gene. The CDR3 sequence is 14 residues long. J was trimmed by 7 bases and V by 0 bases; bases with no gene match: 5. The CDR3 DNA is TGTGCCAGCAGTTACTCGACGGGGGGTACGACCCAGTACTTC. It specifies CASSYSTGGTTQYF.

The chain has TRBV20-1 and TRBJ2-6; D is unclear. With 0 bases removed from V and 2 bases from J, the gap between germline ends came to 8 bases. This CDR3 has 15 amino acids. Germline CDR1 is DFQATT and CDR2 is SNEGSKA (reference sequence). CDR3 residues: CSARDGNPGANVLTF. The CDR3 DNA reads as TGCAGTGCTAGAGATGGGAACCCTGGGGCCAACGTCCTGACTTTC.

In its sample, this clonotype was seen a few times. The J gene is TRBJ2-1, the V gene TRBV12-3 or TRBV12-4; D gene unclear. The CDR3 has 17 residues. V dropped 5 bases and J dropped 0 bases, with 17 bases sitting between them. The CDR3 DNA is TGTGCCAGCAGTACCAAATCGGGTACCCCCTCCTACAATGAGCAGTTCTTC. Amino acid sequence: CASSTKSGTPSYNEQFF.

There are many counts of this clonotype. This rearrangement joins TRBV4-3 to TRBJ2-5; 9 nucleotides match TRBD2. This CDR3 is 17 amino acids long. The V and J ends lost 0 bases and 2 bases, in that order; junction bases with no gene match: 7. Germline loops: CDR1 LGHNA, CDR2 YSLEER. CDR3 sequence reads: CASSQDLLAGGQETQYF. The CDR3 DNA reads TGCGCCAGCAGCCAAGATCTACTAGCGGGTGGGCAAGAGACCCAGTACTTC.

J is TRBJ1-4 and V is TRBV7-6; D perhaps matches TRBD1 (5 bases). Germline assignment: CDR1 SGHVS and CDR2 FNYEAQ. The V end was cut by 5 bases, the J end by 4 bases, with 11 bases between. The CDR3 is made up of 14 amino acids. The CDR3 DNA sequence: TGTGCCAGCAGCCCCACAGGATATAATGAAAAACTGTTTTTT. Protein: CASSPTGYNEKLFF. Full variable domain (remainder filled in from reference TRBV7-6 and TRBJ1-4): GAGVSQSPRYKVTKRGQDVALRCDPISGHVSLYWYRQALGQGPEFLTYFNYEAQQDKSGLPNDRFSAERPEGSISTLTIQRTEQRDSAMYRCASSPTGYNEKLFFGSGTQLSVL.

This clonotype occurred a few times. The chain recombines TRBV9 with TRBJ1-6, with a weak D call TRBD1 (5 bases). The length of the CDR3 is 15 residues. V was trimmed by 4 bases and J by 7 bases, leaving 15 bases between them. CDR1 is SGDLS, CDR2 YYNGEE, per germline. DNA of the CDR3: TGTGCCAGCAGCTCCAGAGGGGAAAAAAATTCACCCCTCCACTTT. Its protein product is CASSSRGEKNSPLHF.

This clonotype occurred many times. J is TRBJ2-1 and V is TRBV10-3, with 7 bases that match TRBD1. This CDR3 contains 15 residues. From germline, CDR1 is ENHRY and CDR2 SYGVKD. V lost 7 bases and J lost 8; bases outside the gene matches: 14. CDR3 region: CAIKKTGTVGDEQFF. The CDR3 DNA reads as TGTGCCATCAAGAAGACCGGGACAGTAGGGGATGAGCAGTTCTTC.

This clonotype has ten or more counts. The chain has TRBV5-1 and TRBJ1-1; no clear D gene. This CDR3 spans 13 amino acids. The germline V gene has CDR1 SGHRS and CDR2 YFSETQ. V was shortened by 0 bases and J by 8 bases, with 11 bases between the two germline ends. This CDR3 is CASSLDVKTEAFF. As DNA, the CDR3 is TGCGCCAGCAGCTTGGATGTGAAAACCGAAGCTTTCTTT.

This clonotype has only a few counts. The CDR3 nucleotides read TGTGCCTGGAGTCTAGCGGGATACGAGCAGTACTTC. It translates to CAWSLAGYEQYF. J is TRBJ2-7 and V is TRBV30, with 9 bases fitting TRBD2. Germline CDR1 and CDR2: GTSNPN and SVGIG (reference sequence). V lost 2 bases to trimming and J lost 4 bases; unmatched junction nucleotides: 0. The CDR3 totals 12 residues.

This clonotype was recorded a few times. The chain has TRBV12-3 or TRBV12-4 and TRBJ2-7; D may correspond to TRBD1 or TRBD2 (5 bases each). The CDR3 is made up of 15 amino acids. The V end lost 5 bases, the J end lost 0 bases, and 14 bases lay between the germline ends. DNA of the CDR3: TGTGCCAGCAGTAATGGGACGGAGAGCTCCTACGAGCAGTACTTC. Amino acids: CASSNGTESSYEQYF.

V is TRBV5-1 and J is TRBJ2-3; tentative D call: TRBD2 (6 bases). Germline values: CDR1 SGHRS, CDR2 YFSETQ. V was clipped by 0 bases and J by 1 base, with 24 bases between them. The CDR3 has 20 amino acids. The CDR3 loop is CASSLEGIGRGPAGTDTQYF. CDR3 DNA: TGCGCCAGCAGCTTGGAAGGGATAGGGCGGGGACCGGCCGGCACAGATACGCAGTATTTT.

The table lists this clonotype with a few counts. The CDR3 DNA is TGTGCCAGCAGTCCGACAGGGAGGTCTGGCTACACCTTC. Protein sequence: CASSPTGRSGYTF. This sequence joins TRBV6-1 and TRBJ1-2, with 7 bases lining up with TRBD1. V lost 5 bases and J lost 7; bases outside the gene matches: 7. The germline CDR1 and CDR2 sequences are MNHNS and SASEGT. The CDR3 is 13 amino acids.

The V call is TRBV2, the J call TRBJ1-2; possible D gene TRBD1, 5 bases. This CDR3 contains 14 residues. CDR1 is SNHLY, CDR2 FYNNEI, per germline. V lost 7 bases and J 6 bases, leaving 18 bases between the germline ends. The CDR3 loop reads CASTRDGEPHGYTF. The CDR3 region has the DNA TGTGCCAGCACTAGGGACGGGGAACCACATGGCTACACCTTC.